The clone carrying this TCR beta chain occurred a few times. The Seattle patients, enrolled during active infection, were followed longitudinally. Source study methods: Researchers report that nucleated cell counts were estimated from reference gene primer amplification. Produced via immunoSEQ multiplex PCR; TCRdb's table is partial and in-frame only. V and J calls and clone size are copied from that table; D and trimming were computed from the DNA. The table lists 180,000 or so clones, about nine tenths of them singletons, with about 10% in the top ten. This specimen comes from a study of blood T cell repertoires in COVID-19. On the study more broadly: Sites in the United States, Italy and Spain provided acute and convalescent COVID-19 samples. The cDNA or gDNA used as material had been derived from T cells, B-cell-depleted T cells, or PBMCs.

Looked up from germline, CDR1 is SGHTA and CDR2 is FQGNSA. V lost 5 bases and J lost 0; bases outside the gene matches: 5. The CDR3 has 16 residues. The receptor was isolated from a woman in her fifties or sixties with COVID-19, enrolled during active disease. This chain links TRBV7-2 with TRBJ2-2, with 8 bases that match TRBD1. Sequencing input: peripheral blood. CDR3 amino acids: CASSLGQGPNTGELFF. The CDR3 bases are TGTGCCAGCAGCCTCGGACAGGGCCCGAACACCGGGGAGCTGTTTTTT.